These T cell receptor beta chains were read from a single sample in a study of blood T cells in healthy people across ages. TCRdb re-called the 5' RACE reads through MiXCR, storing one row per CDR3 protein. The sample comprises about 900,000 distinct CDR3 sequences, around 62% of which are singletons, and approximately 30% rests with the top ten. Source material: blood. The receptors come from a man aged 25 to 40 in good health. Both conserved end residues are part of each CDR3. The order of the fields is clone size, V gene, J gene, D gene, CDR3 DNA, CDR3 protein. D genes are given only for firm matches. Clone size is shown for a subset of rows, as once, few, many or a class of expanded clone.

>-|TRBV20-1|TRBJ1-5|-
TGCAGTGCTTCCCAGCCGGGGGCCCGGCCCCAGCATTTT
CSASQPGARPQHF
>-|TRBV10-3|TRBJ2-5|-
TGTGCCATCAGTCCGGTGGGCTCACAAGAGACCCAGTACTTC
CAISPVGSQETQYF
>-|TRBV14|TRBJ2-7|-
TGTGCCAGCAGCCAAGTCTACGGTGGGTACGAGCAGTACTTC
CASSQVYGGYEQYF
>-|TRBV14|TRBJ1-4|-
TGTGCCAGCAGCCAAGATTCAAATGAAAAACTGTTTTTT
CASSQDSNEKLFF
>-|TRBV12-3/TRBV12-4|TRBJ2-3|TRBD2
TGTGCCAATACACTAGCGGGGACAGATACGCAGTATTTT
CANTLAGTDTQYF
>-|TRBV4-2|TRBJ2-2|-
TGTGCCAGCAGCCAAGAGTCCCCCGGGGAGCTGTTTTTT
CASSQESPGELFF
>-|TRBV21-1|TRBJ2-4|-
TGTGCCAGCAGCAAAGTTCGGGCGGGTATAGCCAAAAACATTCAGTACTTC
CASSKVRAGIAKNIQYF
>-|TRBV5-1|TRBJ2-1|TRBD2
TGCGCCAGCAGCTTGATAGCTAGCGGGGCATTAAGCTCCTACAATGAGCAGTTCTTC
CASSLIASGALSSYNEQFF
>many|TRBV12-3/TRBV12-4|TRBJ1-2|-
TGTGCCAGCAGTAGTTTCGCCCGGGAACTCTATGGCTACACCTTC
CASSSFARELYGYTF
>-|TRBV7-6|TRBJ2-1|-
TGTGCCAGCAGCTTAGTGCCGGGGAGGAGCTCCTACAATGAGCAGTTCTTC
CASSLVPGRSSYNEQFF
>-|TRBV7-2|TRBJ2-3|TRBD2
TGTGCCAGCAGCTTAGCCCCGGGACTAGCGGGGTCAGATACGCAGTATTTT
CASSLAPGLAGSDTQYF
>-|TRBV19|TRBJ2-3|-
TGTGCCAGTAGCCCCCGGGGATCCTATAGCACAGATACGCAGTATTTT
CASSPRGSYSTDTQYF
>many|TRBV5-1|TRBJ2-7|-
TGTGCCAGCAGCCTGGAAGGGTTCTCCTACGAGCAGTACTTC
CASSLEGFSYEQYF
>few|TRBV2|TRBJ2-3|TRBD1
TGTGCCAGCAGTGAAGTGGGACAGGGCACAGATACGCAGTATTTT
CASSEVGQGTDTQYF
>-|TRBV28|TRBJ1-4|-
TGTGCCAGCAGTTCAGGGGTGGGAGTCAGGTCTAATGAAAAACTGTTTTTT
CASSSGVGVRSNEKLFF
>-|TRBV12-3/TRBV12-4|TRBJ2-5|TRBD1
TGTGCCAGCAGTTCCGGACAGGGAGAAGGCCAAGAGACCCAGTACTTC
CASSSGQGEGQETQYF
>-|TRBV9|TRBJ2-7|-
TGTGCCAGCAGCGTAGGTTTTAACAGCGGGCCTATATACGAGCAGTACTTC
CASSVGFNSGPIYEQYF
>few|TRBV29-1|TRBJ2-3|TRBD2
TGCAGCGTTGAACCTAGCGGGGTTAGCACAGATACGCAGTATTTT
CSVEPSGVSTDTQYF
>-|TRBV6-5|TRBJ1-1|-
TGTGCCAGCAGTTATTTTAGGGGCAACACTGAAGCTTTCTTT
CASSYFRGNTEAFF
>-|TRBV28|TRBJ2-7|-
TGTGCCAGCAGTTTGGGACTTCCTTCCCACGAGCAGTACTTC
CASSLGLPSHEQYF
>few|TRBV7-2|TRBJ2-7|-
TGTGCCAGCAGCTTATTGGAGCTAGACAGCGAGCAGTACTTC
CASSLLELDSEQYF
>-|TRBV29-1|TRBJ2-7|-
TGCAGCGTTGAAGATCCGGCGAGGGGCCCTGGCTACGAGCAGTACTTC
CSVEDPARGPGYEQYF
>-|TRBV20-1|TRBJ2-7|-
TGCAGTGCAAATGTCGTGATCGAGCAGTACTTC
CSANVVIEQYF
>-|TRBV27|TRBJ2-2|-
TGTGCCAGCAGTCCGAGGGGATCCTTTAACACCGGGGAGCTGTTTTTT
CASSPRGSFNTGELFF
>once|TRBV6-5|TRBJ2-5|TRBD2
TGTGCCACCGTAGCGGGCCCAGAGACCCAGTACTTC
CATVAGPETQYF
>once|TRBV29-1|TRBJ2-7|TRBD1
TGCAGCGTTGGGCCGGGACAGGGGACCTCGGAGCAGTACTTC
CSVGPGQGTSEQYF
>-|TRBV9|TRBJ2-7|-
TGTGCCAGCAGCGTAGAAGGGCAGGCGGGCCTCTACGAGCAGTACTTC
CASSVEGQAGLYEQYF
>-|TRBV5-1|TRBJ1-6|-
TGCGCCAGCAGCTTGGGCCGCGGACAGAATTCACCCCTCCACTTT
CASSLGRGQNSPLHF
>-|TRBV29-1|TRBJ1-4|-
TGCAGCGTTGAGAAGGGAGAAAAACTGTTTTTT
CSVEKGEKLFF
>-|TRBV4-2|TRBJ1-2|-
TGTGCCAGCAGCCCCCAGGGGTCGGCCCTTAACTATGGCTACACCTTC
CASSPQGSALNYGYTF
>-|TRBV6-2/TRBV6-3|TRBJ2-3|-
TGTGCCAGCAAGAACGGGCGCAGGACGCAGTATTTT
CASKNGRRTQYF
>once|TRBV9|TRBJ2-1|TRBD2
TGTGCCAGCAGCGTAAGCCCGACTAGCCGGCGAGGCAATGAGCAGTTCTTC
CASSVSPTSRRGNEQFF
>-|TRBV12-3/TRBV12-4|TRBJ1-2|TRBD1
TGTGCCAGCAGTCCCGGACAGGCGTCGGGGGGCTACACCTTC
CASSPGQASGGYTF
>few|TRBV29-1|TRBJ1-2|TRBD1
TGCAGCGTTGGTCGCGGGACAGGGGACGGCTACACCTTC
CSVGRGTGDGYTF
>-|TRBV7-2|TRBJ2-7|-
TGTGCCAGCAGGGCCGGGACTCTTTACGAGCAGTACTTC
CASRAGTLYEQYF
>many|TRBV12-3/TRBV12-4|TRBJ2-7|-
TGTGCCAGCAGTCCGTCAACAGGGTATAGGAGCGAGCAGTACTTC
CASSPSTGYRSEQYF
>-|TRBV28|TRBJ1-1|TRBD1
TGTGCCAGCAGTTCACAGGGGTACGGGAACACTGAAGCTTTCTTT
CASSSQGYGNTEAFF
>once|TRBV7-2|TRBJ2-4|-
TGTGCCAGCAGCCCCGACAGTTACGGGCAGTACTTC
CASSPDSYGQYF
>-|TRBV7-2|TRBJ2-7|TRBD2
TGTGCCAGCAGCTCTAGAGGACTAGCGAGGATCTACGAGCAGTACTTC
CASSSRGLARIYEQYF
>few|TRBV4-3|TRBJ2-1|-
TGCGCCAGCAGCCAACACCACTCTGGGGCCTACAATGAGCAGTTCTTC
CASSQHHSGAYNEQFF
>few|TRBV7-3|TRBJ2-1|-
TGTGCCAGCAGCCCGGGAGCGGAGAACAATGAGCAGTTCTTC
CASSPGAENNEQFF
>many|TRBV4-3|TRBJ2-1|-
TGCGCCAGCAGCCAAGATCGGGCAGGGGGGAATGAGCAGTTCTTC
CASSQDRAGGNEQFF
>-|TRBV4-2|TRBJ2-7|TRBD1
TGTGCCAGCAACCACACGGGGACAGCTTACAATGAGCAGTACTTC
CASNHTGTAYNEQYF
>once|TRBV25-1|TRBJ2-3|-
TGTGCCAGCAGTGCCGGGAGACAGGGCAGAGATACGCAGTATTTT
CASSAGRQGRDTQYF
>-|TRBV25-1|TRBJ2-5|-
TGTGCCAGCAGCCCCCGGGGGAGCTTAGAGACCCAGTACTTC
CASSPRGSLETQYF
>-|TRBV13|TRBJ2-1|TRBD2
TGTGCCAGCAGTTATCGGGGGGGCCCTTCGTATGAGCAGTTCTTC
CASSYRGGPSYEQFF
>few|TRBV4-3|TRBJ2-1|-
TGCGCCAGCAGCCAAAGCGCGGTAAGCTCCTACAATGAGCAGTTCTTC
CASSQSAVSSYNEQFF
>-|TRBV5-1|TRBJ1-5|-
TGCGCCAGCAGCCGGGAGGGGGAAAGGCAGCCCCAGCATTTT
CASSREGERQPQHF
>-|TRBV5-6|TRBJ2-1|TRBD2
TGTGCCAGCAGCTTGGGCGGGGGGGCCCCTCATGAGCAGTTCTTC
CASSLGGGAPHEQFF
>once|TRBV18|TRBJ1-1|-
TGTGCCAGCTCCCTGGACACCCGCGAAGCTTTCTTT
CASSLDTREAFF
>-|TRBV6-6|TRBJ2-7|TRBD2
TGTGCCAGCAGTTTCGGGACTAGCGGGCTCTACGAGCAGTACTTC
CASSFGTSGLYEQYF
>-|TRBV6-2/TRBV6-3|TRBJ2-7|-
TGTGCCAGCAGTTACCAAGGTCCTGCCACCTACGAGCAGTACTTC
CASSYQGPATYEQYF
>-|TRBV13|TRBJ2-7|TRBD2
TGTGCCAGCAGCCCTGGACTAGCGGGCCTTGACTCCTACGAGCAGTACTTC
CASSPGLAGLDSYEQYF
>-|TRBV29-1|TRBJ2-4|TRBD1
TGCAGCGTTTCGGACAGGGGGAAAAACATTCAGTACTTC
CSVSDRGKNIQYF
>-|TRBV2|TRBJ2-7|TRBD1
TGTGCCAGCATCCCGGGACAGGGGAAGCACGAGCAGTACTTC
CASIPGQGKHEQYF
>-|TRBV6-4|TRBJ2-5|-
TGTGCCAGCAGTTTTCTAAGGGGGGTCCAAGAGACCCAGTACTTC
CASSFLRGVQETQYF
>few|TRBV20-1|TRBJ2-7|TRBD1
TGCAGTGCTGATCGAGGGGGCGGATCGCAGTACTTC
CSADRGGGSQYF
>-|TRBV10-3|TRBJ2-7|-
TGTGCCATCAGCGAGCCCAGGGCCTCGGGGACCCCGTACTTC
CAISEPRASGTPYF
>-|TRBV7-2|TRBJ1-5|-
TGTGCCAGCAGCTCTAGGATTAGCAATCAGCCCCAGCATTTT
CASSSRISNQPQHF